Shown below are 3 T cell receptor beta chains from a single sample sequenced in a study of blood T cell repertoires in COVID-19. The repertoire was sequenced with immunoSEQ multiplex PCR; TCRdb's copy has only in-frame clones and lacks some. The sample lists about 200,000 clones; 75% to 95% were seen once. The material sequenced was peripheral blood. Receptors originate from a man aged 45-60 years with acute or convalescent COVID-19.

The rearrangement links TRBV3-1 (or the pseudogene TRBV3-2) to TRBJ1-1, with D possibly matching TRBD1 (6 bases). This CDR3 is 15 amino acids long. V shed 5 bases and J shed 10 bases, with 23 bases lying between them. The germline V gene has CDR1 LGHDT and CDR2 YNNKEL (reference sequence). CDR3 sequence: CASSENGDTARGAFF. In DNA, the CDR3 is TGTGCCAGCAGCGAAAACGGGGACACCGCACGTGGAGCTTTCTTT.

V and J are TRBV6-6 and TRBJ1-5; D is uncertain. The CDR3 totals 14 residues. CDR1 and CDR2 (germline): MNHNY, SVGAGI (reference sequence). V lost 6 bases and J lost 1, with 10 bases in between. The CDR3 here is CASRTGESNQPQHF. Here the CDR3 DNA reads TGTGCCAGCAGGACTGGGGAGAGCAATCAGCCCCAGCATTTT.

This clone appeared once. This chain connects TRBV6-1 to TRBJ1-4; unclear D gene. V gave up 2 bases and J gave up 7 bases, with 14 bases separating them. Germline lookup yields CDR1 MNHNS and CDR2 SASEGT. This CDR3 spans 15 amino acids. The CDR3 sequence: CASSEFRWEGEKLFF. CDR3 nucleotides: TGTGCCAGCAGTGAATTCCGATGGGAGGGTGAAAAACTGTTTTTT.